The 29 T cell receptor beta chains below were found in one sample sequenced in a study of blood T cell repertoires in COVID-19. The method was immunoSEQ multiplex PCR; TCRdb's version includes in-frame clones alone and lacks a portion of them. The table shows about 300,000 clones, with 70% to 90% occurring only once. The sample was peripheral blood. The receptors derive from a young man with active or convalescent COVID-19.

This rearrangement joins TRBV27 to TRBJ1-5; D remains ambiguous. The CDR3 is 11 residues long. In germline, CDR1 is MNHEY, CDR2 SMNVEV (reference sequence). V was pared by 11 bases and J by 7 bases, with 12 bases between. The DNA of the CDR3 is TGTGCCCTTCGGGGTGGGCAGCCCCAGCATTTT. This sequence encodes CALRGGQPQHF.

The chain uses TRBV13 and TRBJ1-2; the match to TRBD1 covers 7 bases. V shed 3 bases and J 8 bases; nucleotides not matched to a gene: 6. The CDR3 sequence is 13 residues long. Germline CDR1 reads PRHDT; CDR2 reads FYEKMQ (reference sequence). CDR3 nucleotides: TGTGCCAGCAGCTTGGTGACAGGGAGCGGCTACACCTTC. It codes for CASSLVTGSGYTF.

This chain links TRBV6-6 with TRBJ2-5, with D uncertain. The V end lost 6 bases, the J end lost 5 bases, and 19 bases lay between the germline ends. Germline-derived CDR1 and CDR2 are MNHNY and SVGAGI (reference sequence). This CDR3 spans 15 amino acids. The CDR3 DNA reads as TGTGCCAGCAGCCTAAACCCCTTGCCCGCGGAGACCCAGTACTTC. Translated: CASSLNPLPAETQYF.

V usage is TRBV6-2 or TRBV6-3 and J usage is TRBJ1-4; D uncertain. Trimming removed 0 bases from V and 4 bases from J, with 12 bases in between. Looked up from germline, CDR1 is MNHEY and CDR2 is SVGEGT. This CDR3 has 16 amino acids. DNA of the CDR3: TGTGCCAGCAGTTACTCCGGGTCGAAGTTTAATGAAAAACTGTTTTTT. Amino acid sequence: CASSYSGSKFNEKLFF.

The chain links TRBV27 to TRBJ1-3, with a tentative D call TRBD1 (5 bases). The length of the CDR3 is 15 residues. Germline V gene lookup returns CDR1 MNHEY and CDR2 SMNVEV (reference sequence). Between the trimmed V and J ends, which lost 1 base and 4 bases, there was a span of 11 bases. In nucleotides, the CDR3 is TGTGCCAGCAGTTTATTTCAGGGTCTCGGAAACACCATATATTTT. Its protein is CASSLFQGLGNTIYF.

V is TRBV15 and J is TRBJ2-2; D possibly corresponds to TRBD2 (6 bases). The V gene lost 8 bases and the J gene lost 6 bases, with 16 bases spanning the gap. Germline CDR1 and CDR2: LNHNV and YYDKDF (reference sequence). The CDR3 loop spans 14 amino acids. The DNA for the CDR3 is TGTGCCACCTCAGCTAGCGAAATCCCCGGGGAGCTGTTTTTT. Its translation: CATSASEIPGELFF.

The CDR3 loop reads CASSPGNPPLHF. The CDR3 nucleotides read TGTGCCAGCAGCCCGGGAAACCCCCCCCTCCACTTT. The chain is built from TRBV6-5 and TRBJ1-6, with unresolved D. This CDR3 is 12 amino acids long. Germline V gives CDR1 MNHEY, CDR2 SVGAGI. Trimming cost V 6 bases and J 13 bases, with 13 bases left between them.

This clone appeared once. V and J are TRBV5-1 and TRBJ2-5; TRBD1 aligns across 8 bases. J was trimmed by 7 bases and V by 4 bases; bases with no gene match: 9. The CDR3 is 14 residues long. Germline CDR1 reads SGHRS; CDR2 reads YFSETQ. The DNA of the CDR3 is TGCGCCAGCAGCATCGGACAGGGAACGGGGACCCAGTACTTC. Protein: CASSIGQGTGTQYF.

The chain recombines TRBV5-4 with TRBJ1-1, with D maybe TRBD1 (6 bases). Per the germline V gene, CDR1 is SGHNT and CDR2 is YYREEE (reference sequence). The CDR3 has 15 residues. The V end was cut by 2 bases, the J end by 1 base, with 12 bases between. The CDR3 DNA sequence: TGTGCCAGCAGCTTTCAAGGGGGTCGGAACACTGAAGCTTTCTTT. Its protein is CASSFQGGRNTEAFF.

Only one count was recorded for this clone. The chain carries TRBV7-6 and TRBJ1-2; 12 bases agree with TRBD1. CDR1 SGHVS and CDR2 FNYEAQ come from the germline V gene. V gave up 5 bases and J gave up 4 bases; unmatched junction bases: 11. This CDR3 comprises 17 residues. The CDR3 sequence: CASSLRRDRGQGYGYTF. The CDR3 DNA is TGTGCCAGCAGCCTCCGTCGGGACAGGGGGCAAGGCTATGGCTACACCTTC.

This clone was counted a few times. The chain combines TRBV12-3 or TRBV12-4 with TRBJ1-1; no firm D call. CDR3 length equals 13 residues. V was shortened by 7 bases and J by 0 bases, with 9 bases between the two germline ends. The CDR3 region has the DNA TGTGCCAGCACCCAGCGGGTGAACACTGAAGCTTTCTTT. This translates into CASTQRVNTEAFF.

V usage is TRBV7-2 and J usage is TRBJ1-2; 9 bases align to TRBD1. Germline CDR1 is SGHTA and CDR2 is FQGNSA. V shed 5 bases and J 4 bases; nucleotides not matched to a gene: 14. The CDR3 spans 17 residues. CDR3 sequence reads: CASSVTAGQGLLYGYTF. The CDR3 DNA is TGTGCCAGCAGCGTCACCGCGGGACAGGGACTTCTCTATGGCTACACCTTC.

The chain carries TRBV6-8 and TRBJ1-5; D is perhaps TRBD1 (5 bases). V lost 5 bases, J lost 2 bases, and 16 bases lay in between. Germline V gene sequence: CDR1 MNHGY, CDR2 SAAAGT. CDR3 size: 16 residues. The CDR3 bases are TGTGCCAGCAGTAAAAGGGGTGTAAATTGCAATCAGCCCCAGCATTTT. Its translation: CASSKRGVNCNQPQHF.

The chain couples TRBV12-5 to TRBJ2-1; D is possibly TRBD2 (7 bases). Trimming shortened V by 4 bases and J by 4 bases, and 17 bases separated the two germline ends. There are 16 residues in the CDR3. CDR1 is LGHNT and CDR2 is FRNRAP in the germline V gene. CDR3 in DNA: TGTGCTAGTGGTTCCTCCATGGGGGGGCCTTACAATGAGCAGTTCTTC. As protein: CASGSSMGGPYNEQFF.

The chain has TRBV11-3 and TRBJ2-1, with D tentatively TRBD2 (6 bases). Trimming removed 0 bases from V and 6 bases from J, with 18 bases in between. CDR1 SGHNT and CDR2 YENEEA come from the germline V gene. CDR3 length equals 17 residues. The CDR3 nucleotides are TGTGCCAGCAGCTTAGATCGGGGCGGGGACTCTGGCAATGAGCAGTTCTTC. Encoded protein: CASSLDRGGDSGNEQFF.

The chain carries TRBV18 and TRBJ2-3, with TRBD1 matching over 7 bases. CDR1 KGHSH and CDR2 LQKENI come from the germline V gene. The J segment lost 2 bases and the V segment lost 5 bases, leaving 4 bases of the junction unmatched. The CDR3 has 14 amino acids. CDR3 sequence (DNA): TGTGCCAGCTCAGAGGGGGCGTTCACAGATACGCAGTATTTT. It encodes CASSEGAFTDTQYF.

Worth noting for this clone: The sample holds other DNA sequences that translate to the same CDR3. The chain uses TRBV7-9 and TRBJ2-3; D is uncertain. With 1 base removed from V and 6 bases from J, the gap between germline ends came to 5 bases. Germline V lookup: CDR1 SEHNR, CDR2 FQNEAQ (reference sequence). The CDR3 extends over 12 amino acids. The CDR3 protein is CASSLGADTQYF. The CDR3 nucleotides read TGTGCCAGCAGCTTAGGGGCCGATACGCAGTATTTT.

The V gene is TRBV6-5, the J gene TRBJ2-3; possibly TRBD2 for D (5 bases). V lost 6 bases to trimming and J lost 1 base, with 14 bases between them. CDR3 length equals 15 residues. Looked up from germline, CDR1 is MNHEY and CDR2 is SVGAGI. This CDR3 reads CASRPTGFGTDTQYF. The CDR3 DNA reads as TGTGCCAGCAGGCCCACGGGGTTTGGCACAGATACGCAGTATTTT.

Regarding this clone: Other DNA sequences in the same sample also yield this CDR3. This rearrangement joins TRBV10-1 to TRBJ1-1; possibly TRBD1 for D (6 bases). V was pared by 0 bases and J by 5 bases, with 7 bases between. This CDR3 spans 13 amino acids. Germline assignment: CDR1 WNHNN and CDR2 SYGVQD (reference sequence). In nucleotides, the CDR3 is TGCGCCAGCAGTGAGTCGAGGGGGACTGAAGCTTTCTTT. Translating it yields CASSESRGTEAFF.

This clone has only one observation. The rearrangement links TRBV13 to TRBJ2-6, with D possibly TRBD1 on 6 matching bases. Trimming shortened V by 0 bases and J by 0 bases, and 9 bases separated the two germline ends. Germline-derived CDR1 and CDR2 are PRHDT and FYEKMQ (reference sequence). There are 17 residues in the CDR3. In DNA form, the CDR3 reads TGTGCCAGCAGCTTAGGGACAGGTCGCTCTGGGGCCAACGTCCTGACTTTC. Its protein is CASSLGTGRSGANVLTF.

The chain uses TRBV7-2 and TRBJ1-3; D gene uncertain. The ends were cut back, 2 bases at V and 0 bases at J, with 8 bases in the middle. The CDR3 is 15 residues long. Per germline, CDR1 SGHTA and CDR2 FQGNSA. As DNA, the CDR3 is TGTGCCAGCAGCTTATCCCGAGCCTCTGGAAACACCATATATTTT. This sequence encodes CASSLSRASGNTIYF.

The chain links TRBV6-5 to TRBJ1-1, with D uncertain. The CDR3 totals 15 residues. V was pared by 0 bases and J by 0 bases, with 8 bases between. Germline loops: CDR1 MNHEY, CDR2 SVGAGI. CDR3 coding DNA: TGTGCCAGCAGTTACTCGAGAGGGATGAACACTGAAGCTTTCTTT. This translates into CASSYSRGMNTEAFF.

The chain couples TRBV10-2 to TRBJ1-2; 10 positions match TRBD1. The CDR3 covers 18 residues. Trimming at V came to 2 bases and at J to 0 bases, leaving 9 bases not matched to a gene. Germline V gene lookup returns CDR1 WSHSY and CDR2 SAAADI. CDR3 region: CASSETTAGTGANYGYTF. The DNA for the CDR3 is TGCGCCAGCAGTGAGACAACTGCCGGGACAGGGGCTAACTATGGCTACACCTTC.

This chain uses TRBV9 with TRBJ2-3; D might be TRBD1 (8 bases). Germline loops: CDR1 SGDLS, CDR2 YYNGEE. This CDR3 has 15 amino acids. Trimming removed 1 base from V and 3 bases from J, with 12 bases in between. CDR3 loop: CASSVNRGGTDTQYF. The CDR3 DNA reads as TGTGCCAGCAGCGTAAACAGGGGGGGGACAGATACGCAGTATTTT.

The gene calls are TRBV5-8 and TRBJ1-5; tentative D call: TRBD1 (5 bases). Trimming stripped 5 bases from V and 4 bases from J, with 13 bases between. This CDR3 is 14 amino acids long. From germline, CDR1 is SGHTS and CDR2 YDEGEE. Here the CDR3 reads CASRPTGGNQPQHF. For the CDR3, the DNA is TGTGCCAGCAGACCGACCGGGGGGAATCAGCCCCAGCATTTT.

The chain carries TRBV6-1 and TRBJ1-5; D is possibly TRBD1 (5 bases). V was shortened by 2 bases and J by 1 base, with 12 bases between the two germline ends. The CDR3 contains 16 residues. CDR1 MNHNS and CDR2 SASEGT come from the germline V gene. The CDR3, as DNA: TGTGCCAGCAGTGAAAGGTCAGGGCTCAGCAATCAGCCCCAGCATTTT. It yields the protein CASSERSGLSNQPQHF.

The chain combines TRBV10-1 with TRBJ1-1; tentative D call: TRBD1 (6 bases). V lost 5 bases and J 6 bases, leaving 16 bases between the germline ends. The CDR3 sequence is 14 residues long. Germline V gene sequence: CDR1 WNHNN, CDR2 SYGVQD (reference sequence). The CDR3: CASSRDNTDPEAFF. The CDR3 coding sequence is TGCGCCAGCAGTCGGGACAACACCGATCCTGAAGCTTTCTTT.

This clone occurred once. V is TRBV13 and J is TRBJ2-5, with 7 bases fitting TRBD1. The J segment lost 2 bases and the V segment lost 3 bases, leaving 3 bases of the junction unmatched. The germline V gene encodes CDR1 PRHDT and CDR2 FYEKMQ (reference sequence). This CDR3 spans 14 amino acids. The CDR3 region is CASSLGTVQETQYF. CDR3 DNA: TGTGCCAGCAGCTTGGGGACAGTTCAAGAGACCCAGTACTTC.

The gene calls are TRBV9 and TRBJ1-6; 9 nucleotides agree with TRBD1. The germline V gene encodes CDR1 SGDLS and CDR2 YYNGEE. J lost 10 bases, V lost 0 bases, and 8 bases had no gene match. The CDR3 consists of 16 residues. The CDR3 DNA sequence: TGTGCCAGCAGCGTAGGTTCCGGGACAGGGAACTCACCCCTCCACTTT. Protein: CASSVGSGTGNSPLHF.